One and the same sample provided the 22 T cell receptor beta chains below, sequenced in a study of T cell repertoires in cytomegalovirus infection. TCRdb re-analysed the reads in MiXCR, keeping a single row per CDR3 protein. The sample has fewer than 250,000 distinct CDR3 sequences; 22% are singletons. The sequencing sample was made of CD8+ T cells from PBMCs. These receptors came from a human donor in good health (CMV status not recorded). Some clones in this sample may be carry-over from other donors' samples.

The CDR3 DNA is TGTGCCAGCAGTCCCACAGGGAATCTCTACGAGCAGTACTTC. It translates to CASSPTGNLYEQYF. The chain couples TRBV12-3 or TRBV12-4 to TRBJ2-7; D may be TRBD1 (6 bases). The CDR3 spans 14 residues. The V end lost 5 bases, the J end lost 3 bases, and 14 bases lay between the germline ends.

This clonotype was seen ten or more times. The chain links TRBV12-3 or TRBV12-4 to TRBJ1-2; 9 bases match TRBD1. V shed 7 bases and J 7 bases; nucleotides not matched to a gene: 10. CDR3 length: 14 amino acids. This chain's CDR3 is CASTLGTGNSGYTF. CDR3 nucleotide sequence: TGTGCCAGCACCCTCGGGACAGGGAATTCTGGCTACACCTTC.

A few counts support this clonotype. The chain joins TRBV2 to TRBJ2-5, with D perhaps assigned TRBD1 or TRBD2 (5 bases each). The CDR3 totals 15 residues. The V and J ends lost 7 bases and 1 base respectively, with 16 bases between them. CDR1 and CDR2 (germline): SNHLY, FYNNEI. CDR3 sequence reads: CASTPGRFLQETQYF. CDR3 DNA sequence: TGTGCCAGCACCCCGGGACGTTTTCTCCAAGAGACCCAGTACTTC.

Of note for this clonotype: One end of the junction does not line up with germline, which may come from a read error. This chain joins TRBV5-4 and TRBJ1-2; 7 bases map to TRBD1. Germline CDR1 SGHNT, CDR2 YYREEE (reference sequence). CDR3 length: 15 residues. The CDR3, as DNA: TGTGCCAGCACCCAAGGGACAGACAATAACTATCGCTACACCTTC. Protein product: CASTQGTDNNYRYTF.

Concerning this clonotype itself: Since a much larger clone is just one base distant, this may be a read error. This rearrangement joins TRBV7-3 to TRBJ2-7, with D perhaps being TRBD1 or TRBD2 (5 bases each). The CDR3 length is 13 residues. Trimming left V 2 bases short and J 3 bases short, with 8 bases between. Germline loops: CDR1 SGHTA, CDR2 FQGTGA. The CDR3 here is CASSLGDHYEQYF. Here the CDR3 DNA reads TGTGCCAGCAGCTTAGGGGACCACTACGAGCAGTACTTC.

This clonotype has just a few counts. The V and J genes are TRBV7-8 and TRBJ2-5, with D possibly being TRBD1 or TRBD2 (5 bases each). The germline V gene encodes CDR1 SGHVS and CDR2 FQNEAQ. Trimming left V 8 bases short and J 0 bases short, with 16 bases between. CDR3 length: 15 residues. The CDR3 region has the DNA TGTGCCAGCTATGGACGAGGGGCGGACCAAGAGACCCAGTACTTC. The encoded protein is CASYGRGADQETQYF.

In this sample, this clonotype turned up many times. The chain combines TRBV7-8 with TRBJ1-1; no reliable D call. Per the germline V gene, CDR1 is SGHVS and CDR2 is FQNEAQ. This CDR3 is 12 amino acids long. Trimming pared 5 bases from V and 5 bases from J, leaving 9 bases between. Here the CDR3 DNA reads TGTGCCAGCAGCGGCGGCTATACTGAAGCTTTCTTT. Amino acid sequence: CASSGGYTEAFF.

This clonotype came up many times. This chain's CDR3 is CASSLGPGRPEAFF. In nucleotides, the CDR3 is TGTGCCAGCAGCCTGGGACCTGGTCGGCCTGAAGCTTTCTTT. J is TRBJ1-1 and V is TRBV7-9, with a weak D call TRBD1 (5 bases). V gave up 5 bases and J gave up 6 bases, with 16 bases separating them. Germline loops: CDR1 SEHNR, CDR2 FQNEAQ (reference sequence). The CDR3 covers 14 residues.

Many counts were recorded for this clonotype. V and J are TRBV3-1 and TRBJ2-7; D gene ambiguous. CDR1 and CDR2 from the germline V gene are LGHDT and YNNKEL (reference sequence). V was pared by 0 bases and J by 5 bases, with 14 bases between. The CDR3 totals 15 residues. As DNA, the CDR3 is TGTGCCAGCAGCCAAGATCGCAGGTCTAGGGACGAGCAGTACTTC. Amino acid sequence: CASSQDRRSRDEQYF.

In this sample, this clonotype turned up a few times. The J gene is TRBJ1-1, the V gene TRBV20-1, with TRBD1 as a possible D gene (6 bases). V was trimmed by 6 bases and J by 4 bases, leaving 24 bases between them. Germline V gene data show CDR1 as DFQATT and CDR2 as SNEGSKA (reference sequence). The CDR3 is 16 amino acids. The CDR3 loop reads CSASGALGRGSTEAFF. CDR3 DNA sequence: TGCAGTGCCTCGGGGGCTTTAGGAAGGGGAAGCACTGAAGCTTTCTTT.

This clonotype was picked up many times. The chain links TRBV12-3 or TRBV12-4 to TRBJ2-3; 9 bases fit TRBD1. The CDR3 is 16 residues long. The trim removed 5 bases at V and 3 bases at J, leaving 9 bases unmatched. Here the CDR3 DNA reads TGTGCCAGCAGTACCCAGACAGGGGGAGGAACAGATACGCAGTATTTT. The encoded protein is CASSTQTGGGTDTQYF.

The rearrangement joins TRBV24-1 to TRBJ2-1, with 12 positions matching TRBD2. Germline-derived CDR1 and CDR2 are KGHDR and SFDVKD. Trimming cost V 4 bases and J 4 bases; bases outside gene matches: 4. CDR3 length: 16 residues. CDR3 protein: CATSDRLAGVYNEQFF. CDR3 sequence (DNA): TGTGCCACCAGTGACCGACTAGCGGGAGTATACAATGAGCAGTTCTTC.

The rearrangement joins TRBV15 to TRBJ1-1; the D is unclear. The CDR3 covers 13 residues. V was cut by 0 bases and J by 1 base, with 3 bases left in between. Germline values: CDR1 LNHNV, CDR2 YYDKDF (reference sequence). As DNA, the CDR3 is TGTGCCACCAGCAGAGATCCGAACACTGAAGCTTTCTTT. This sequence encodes CATSRDPNTEAFF. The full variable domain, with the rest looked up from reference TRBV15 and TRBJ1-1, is DAMVIQNPRYQVTQFGKPVTLSCSQTLNHNVMYWYQQKSSQAPKLLFHYYDKDFNNEADTPDNFQSRRPNTSFCFLDIRSPGLGDTAMYLCATSRDPNTEAFFGQGTRLTVV.

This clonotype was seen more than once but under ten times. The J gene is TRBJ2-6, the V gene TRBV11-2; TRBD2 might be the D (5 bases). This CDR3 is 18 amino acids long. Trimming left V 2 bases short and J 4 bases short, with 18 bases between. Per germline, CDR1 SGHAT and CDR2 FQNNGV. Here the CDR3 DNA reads TGTGCCAGCAGCTTAAAAATGAGTTCGGGGATCGGGGCCAACGTCCTGACTTTC. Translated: CASSLKMSSGIGANVLTF.

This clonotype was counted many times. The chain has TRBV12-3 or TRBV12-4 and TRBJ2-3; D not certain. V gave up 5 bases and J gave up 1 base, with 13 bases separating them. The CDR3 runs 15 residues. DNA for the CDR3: TGTGCCAGCAGTCCCACCAGATTGGGCACAGATACGCAGTATTTT. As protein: CASSPTRLGTDTQYF.

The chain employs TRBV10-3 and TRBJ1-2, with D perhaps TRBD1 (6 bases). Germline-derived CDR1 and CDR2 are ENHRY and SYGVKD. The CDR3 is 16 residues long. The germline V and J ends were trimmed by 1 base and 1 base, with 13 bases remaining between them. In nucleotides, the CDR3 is TGTGCCATCAGTGAGTTACAGGGAACCCGTAACTATGGCTACACCTTC. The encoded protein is CAISELQGTRNYGYTF.

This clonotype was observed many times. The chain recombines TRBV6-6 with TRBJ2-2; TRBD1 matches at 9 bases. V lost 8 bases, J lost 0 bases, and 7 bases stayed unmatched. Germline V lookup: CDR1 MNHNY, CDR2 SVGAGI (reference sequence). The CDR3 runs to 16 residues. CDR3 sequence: CASGGQGFANTGELFF. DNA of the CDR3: TGTGCCAGCGGGGGACAGGGCTTCGCGAACACCGGGGAGCTGTTTTTT.

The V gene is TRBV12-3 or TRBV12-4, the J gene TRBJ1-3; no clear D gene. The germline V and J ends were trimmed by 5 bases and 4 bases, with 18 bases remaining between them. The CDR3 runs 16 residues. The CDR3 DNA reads TGTGCCAGCAGTGCCCGTTCAGGTCCCGGAGGAAACACCATATATTTT. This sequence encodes CASSARSGPGGNTIYF.

CDR3 sequence: CASSLFTSGGDIQETQYF. The CDR3 nucleotides read TGTGCCAGCAGTTTATTTACTAGCGGGGGGGATATCCAAGAGACCCAGTACTTC. This chain uses TRBV12-3 or TRBV12-4 with TRBJ2-5; 13 bases line up with TRBD2. The CDR3 runs to 18 residues. J lost 1 base, V lost 2 bases, and 7 bases had no gene match.

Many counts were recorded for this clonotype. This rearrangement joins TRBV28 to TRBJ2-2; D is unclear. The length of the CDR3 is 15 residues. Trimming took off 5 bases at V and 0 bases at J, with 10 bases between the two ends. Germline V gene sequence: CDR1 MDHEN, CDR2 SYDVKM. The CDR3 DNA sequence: TGTGCCAGCAGTCCTGTAGACGCGAACACCGGGGAGCTGTTTTTT. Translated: CASSPVDANTGELFF.

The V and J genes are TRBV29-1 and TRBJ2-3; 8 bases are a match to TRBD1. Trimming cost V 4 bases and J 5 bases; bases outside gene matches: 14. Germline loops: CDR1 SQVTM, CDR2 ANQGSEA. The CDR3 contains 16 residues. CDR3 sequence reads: CSVVFMGRGHLDTQYF. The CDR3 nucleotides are TGCAGCGTTGTTTTTATGGGCAGGGGGCACTTAGATACGCAGTATTTT.

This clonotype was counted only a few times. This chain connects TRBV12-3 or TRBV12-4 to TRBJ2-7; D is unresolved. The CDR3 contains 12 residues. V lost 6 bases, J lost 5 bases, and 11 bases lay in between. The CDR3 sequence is CASRATGNEQYF. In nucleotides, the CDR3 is TGTGCCAGCAGGGCCACGGGCAACGAGCAGTACTTC.